These T cell receptor beta chains were read from a single sample in a study of T cells in Graves' hyperthyroidism and ophthalmopathy. TCRdb recomputed calls from the multiplex PCR reads with MiXCR, one row per CDR3 protein. The sample consists of a few hundred thousand distinct CDR3 sequences, about 15% of them appearing once. Sequenced: blood. These receptor sequences come from a woman aged 50 to 60 with Graves' hyperthyroidism that later progressed to Graves' ophthalmopathy. CDR3s include the opening cysteine and the closing phenylalanine or tryptophan. D genes are given only for firm matches. The size field is filled for only some rows; it gives once, few, many or a size class.

j_gene: TRBJ2-1; abundance: many; d_gene: TRBD2; v_gene: TRBV20-1; CDR3aa: CSARDTIRTSGTEQFF; CDR3nt: TGCAGTGCTAGAGATACTATCCGGACTAGCGGGACTGAGCAGTTCTTC
j_gene: TRBJ1-6; abundance: many; d_gene: NA; v_gene: TRBV2; CDR3aa: CASSTEPDNSPLHF; CDR3nt: TGTGCCAGCAGCACAGAACCCGATAATTCACCCCTCCACTTT
j_gene: TRBJ1-4; abundance: NA; d_gene: NA; v_gene: TRBV6-2/TRBV6-3; CDR3aa: CASTEGRNNEKLFF; CDR3nt: TGTGCCAGCACCGAGGGACGGAATAATGAAAAACTGTTTTTT
j_gene: TRBJ2-7; abundance: few; d_gene: NA; v_gene: TRBV9; CDR3aa: CASSVGNTWAHEQYF; CDR3nt: TGTGCCAGCAGCGTAGGAAATACGTGGGCACACGAGCAGTACTTC
j_gene: TRBJ2-3; abundance: NA; d_gene: TRBD2; v_gene: TRBV3-1; CDR3aa: CASSQGKLAGGGSGTDTQYF; CDR3nt: TGTGCCAGCAGCCAAGGGAAACTAGCGGGAGGTGGATCGGGCACAGATACGCAGTATTTT
j_gene: TRBJ1-1; abundance: NA; d_gene: NA; v_gene: TRBV14; CDR3aa: CASSHPSRGAVGNTEAFF; CDR3nt: TGTGCCAGCAGCCATCCAAGTCGGGGGGCCGTGGGGAACACTGAAGCTTTCTTT
j_gene: TRBJ1-2; abundance: many; d_gene: NA; v_gene: TRBV28; CDR3aa: CASSPRGGANYGYTF; CDR3nt: TGTGCCAGCAGTCCTCGAGGGGGGGCCAACTATGGCTACACCTTC
j_gene: TRBJ2-7; abundance: many; d_gene: TRBD2; v_gene: TRBV7-2; CDR3aa: CASSLLAGGLYEQYF; CDR3nt: TGTGCCAGCAGCTTACTAGCGGGAGGGTTGTACGAGCAGTACTTC
j_gene: TRBJ2-7; abundance: many; d_gene: TRBD1; v_gene: TRBV28; CDR3aa: CASSPLPGTGGRKQYF; CDR3nt: TGTGCCAGCAGTCCCCTCCCCGGGACAGGGGGCAGGAAGCAGTACTTC
j_gene: TRBJ2-1; abundance: many; d_gene: TRBD1; v_gene: TRBV20-1; CDR3aa: CSARGTGWGNEQFF; CDR3nt: TGCAGTGCTAGAGGGACAGGCTGGGGGAATGAGCAGTTCTTC